This TCR beta chain is drawn from a study of cytomegalovirus exposure and HLA in healthy donors. PCR was performed using 60 Vbeta and 13 Jbeta primers. Method: immunoSEQ multiplex PCR; TCRdb's copy keeps in-frame clones and lacks some. The sample includes tens of thousands of clones, around 70% of them seen just once. This CDR3 region has 15 residues. In germline, CDR1 is SGHTA, CDR2 FQGNSA. V lost 1 base and J lost 2, with 11 bases in between. The clonotype was recovered from a human donor in good health. The sequencing input was PBMCs. V usage is TRBV7-2 and J usage is TRBJ2-5; possible D gene TRBD2, 6 bases. The CDR3 region has the DNA TGTGCCAGCAGCTTAGGGTTAGCGGCACAAGAGACCCAGTACTTC. Amino acid sequence: CASSLGLAAQETQYF.